Sequencing of this T cell receptor (beta chain) was carried out in a study of Tregs in tolerant kidney transplant recipients. TCRdb keeps only in-frame clones here, not all; method: immunoSEQ multiplex PCR. The table lists about 100,000 clones, about 90% of them singletons. CDR1 SGHRS and CDR2 YFSETQ come from the germline V gene. V lost 0 bases and J lost 1; bases outside the gene matches: 4. The CDR3 is 17 amino acids. The input for sequencing was CD4+ T cells from blood, taken before the transplant. The chain couples TRBV5-1 to TRBJ2-2; 9 nucleotides agree with TRBD1. This TCR derives from a human donor who received a combined kidney and bone marrow transplant. CDR3 DNA sequence: TGCGCCAGCAGCTTGGCCCCGACAGGGGGGAACACCGGGGAGCTGTTTTTT. It specifies CASSLAPTGGNTGELFF.